Included here is one T cell receptor beta chain sequence, with context. What it binds is not known. The sample belongs to a study of cytomegalovirus exposure and HLA in healthy donors. Study observations and caveats: A later analysis linked a missense DCLRE1C variant to TCR beta V- and J-gene trimming.

With 60 Vbeta and 13 Jbeta primers, the PCR was carried out. Method: immunoSEQ multiplex PCR; TCRdb's copy keeps in-frame clones and lacks some. The table shows roughly 140,000 clones, with approximately 77% occurring only once. The TCR originated in a man aged 18 to 35 in good health and CMV-seronegative. Sequenced input: PBMCs.

The CDR3 region has the DNA TGCAGCGTTGAAGATCCGGGGGTTTCGGCCGGGGAGCTGTTTTTT. Translated, it gives CSVEDPGVSAGELFF. The J gene is TRBJ2-2, the V gene TRBV29-1, with a tentative D call TRBD2 (6 bases). The CDR3 consists of 15 residues. V lost 0 bases and J lost 6, with 14 bases in between. Germline V CDR1 and CDR2: SQVTM, ANQGSEA.